The source of this T cell receptor beta chain is a study of blood T cell repertoires in COVID-19. Generated by immunoSEQ multiplex PCR, the TCRdb table keeps only in-frame clones and is missing some. The table records approximately 470,000 clones, 80% to 90% of them present only once. With 4 bases removed from V and 6 bases from J, the gap between germline ends came to 9 bases. CDR3 length equals 12 residues. Germline V lookup: CDR1 LGHNA, CDR2 YSLEER. Sequencing was done on a sample of peripheral blood. This chain joins TRBV4-3 and TRBJ1-2; D is unclear. This TCR derives from a human donor in a cohort sampled during active COVID-19. The CDR3 sequence is CASSLGIHGYTF. The CDR3 coding sequence is TGCGCCAGCAGCCTCGGTATTCATGGCTACACCTTC.